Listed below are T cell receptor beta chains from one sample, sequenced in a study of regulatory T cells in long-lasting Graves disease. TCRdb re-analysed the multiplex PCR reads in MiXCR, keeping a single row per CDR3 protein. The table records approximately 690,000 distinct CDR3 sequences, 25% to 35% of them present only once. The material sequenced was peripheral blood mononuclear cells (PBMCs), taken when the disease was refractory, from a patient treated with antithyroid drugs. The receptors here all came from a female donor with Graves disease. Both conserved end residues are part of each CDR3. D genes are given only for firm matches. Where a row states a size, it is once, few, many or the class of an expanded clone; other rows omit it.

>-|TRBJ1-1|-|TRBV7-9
CASSLVLAYTEAFF
TGTGCCAGCAGCTTAGTCCTGGCGTACACTGAAGCTTTCTTT
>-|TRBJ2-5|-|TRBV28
CASSQPLLRETQYF
TGTGCCAGCAGCCAACCTTTACTACGGGAGACCCAGTACTTC
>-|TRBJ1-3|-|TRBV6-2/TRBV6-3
CASSPTNPSVGNTIYF
TGTGCCAGCAGCCCGACGAATCCCAGTGTTGGAAACACCATATATTTT
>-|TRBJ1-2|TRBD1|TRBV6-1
CASRGSRQGRVYGYTF
TGTGCCAGCAGGGGAAGCAGACAGGGACGCGTCTATGGCTACACCTTC
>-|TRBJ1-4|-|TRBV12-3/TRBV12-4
CASRQGTRLNEKLFF
TGTGCCAGCAGACAAGGGACAAGGCTTAATGAAAAACTGTTTTTT
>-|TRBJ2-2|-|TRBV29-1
CSVEDPGTGELFF
TGCAGCGTTGAAGATCCGGGGACCGGGGAGCTGTTTTTT
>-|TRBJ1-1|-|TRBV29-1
CSVGEGLGTEAFF
TGCAGCGTCGGGGAGGGGTTAGGGACTGAAGCTTTCTTT
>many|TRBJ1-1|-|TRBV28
CASSLPGAVNTEAFF
TGTGCCAGCAGTTTACCTGGTGCGGTGAACACTGAAGCTTTCTTT
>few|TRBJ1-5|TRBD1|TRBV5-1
CASRETTGVDNQPQHF
TGCGCCAGCAGGGAGACGACAGGGGTCGACAATCAGCCCCAGCATTTT
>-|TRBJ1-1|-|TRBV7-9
CASSRGDDTEAFF
TGTGCCAGCAGTCGTGGGGACGACACTGAAGCTTTCTTT
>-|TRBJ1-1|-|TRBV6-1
CAGSFLTLGTEAFF
TGTGCCGGCAGCTTCCTTACACTGGGCACTGAAGCTTTCTTT
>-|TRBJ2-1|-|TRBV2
CASSEEVGSYNEQFF
TGTGCCAGCAGTGAAGAGGTCGGGTCCTACAATGAGCAGTTCTTC
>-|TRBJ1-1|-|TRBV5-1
CASSLYWTAEAFF
TGCGCCAGCAGCTTATACTGGACGGCTGAAGCTTTCTTT
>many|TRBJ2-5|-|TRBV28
CASSLPLVGETQYF
TGTGCCAGCAGTTTACCGTTAGTTGGAGAGACCCAGTACTTC
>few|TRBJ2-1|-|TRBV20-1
CSARGWRVSYNEQFF
TGCAGTGCTAGAGGTTGGAGAGTCTCCTACAATGAGCAGTTCTTC
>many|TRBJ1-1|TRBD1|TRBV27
CASSPLRQGLLMNTEAFF
TGTGCCAGCAGTCCACTCAGACAGGGGCTACTAATGAACACTGAAGCTTTCTTT
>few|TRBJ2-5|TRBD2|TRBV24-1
CATSETGLAGETQYF
TGTGCCACCAGTGAGACCGGACTAGCGGGAGAGACCCAGTACTTC
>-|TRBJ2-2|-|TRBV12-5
CASGLRQNTGELFF
TGTGCTAGTGGTTTGCGGCAGAACACCGGGGAGCTGTTTTTT
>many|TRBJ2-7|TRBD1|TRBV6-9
CASSYFAPGGEDEQYF
TGTGCCAGCAGTTACTTTGCCCCAGGGGGCGAAGACGAGCAGTACTTC
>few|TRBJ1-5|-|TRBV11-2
CASQQASNQPQHF
TGTGCCAGCCAGCAAGCTAGCAATCAGCCCCAGCATTTT
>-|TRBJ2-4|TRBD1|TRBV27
CASSWDSLAKNIQYF
TGTGCCAGCAGTTGGGACAGTCTAGCCAAAAACATTCAGTACTTC
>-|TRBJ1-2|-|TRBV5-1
CASSLDVNYGYTF
TGCGCCAGCAGCTTGGATGTAAACTATGGCTACACCTTC
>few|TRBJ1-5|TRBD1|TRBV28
CASSLSGTAFYSNQPQHF
TGTGCCAGCAGTTTATCCGGGACAGCTTTCTATAGCAATCAGCCCCAGCATTTT
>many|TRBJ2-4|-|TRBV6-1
CASSEGGYGKNIQYF
TGTGCCAGCAGTGAGGGGGGATATGGCAAAAACATTCAGTACTTC
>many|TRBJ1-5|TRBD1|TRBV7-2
CASSQDRVGQPQHF
TGTGCCAGCAGCCAAGACAGGGTGGGTCAGCCCCAGCATTTT
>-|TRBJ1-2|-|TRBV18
CASSPRGADYGYTF
TGTGCCAGCTCACCAAGGGGGGCTGACTATGGCTACACCTTC
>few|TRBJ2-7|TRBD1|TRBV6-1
CASSYRDRPSYEQYF
TGTGCCAGCAGCTATAGGGACAGGCCTTCCTACGAGCAGTACTTC
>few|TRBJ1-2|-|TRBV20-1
CSARDRGIASYGYTF
TGCAGTGCTAGAGATCGTGGTATTGCTTCCTATGGCTACACCTTC
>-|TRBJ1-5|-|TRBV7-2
CASSFTRVNQPQHF
TGTGCCAGCAGTTTTACCAGGGTCAATCAGCCCCAGCATTTT
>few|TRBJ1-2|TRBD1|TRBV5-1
CASSLVRQGAYGYTF
TGCGCCAGCAGCTTGGTTAGGCAGGGGGCCTATGGCTACACCTTC
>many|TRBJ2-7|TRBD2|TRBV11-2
CASSYGTSGYEQYF
TGTGCCAGCAGTTACGGGACTAGCGGATACGAGCAGTACTTC
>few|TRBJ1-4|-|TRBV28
CASIDNTNEKLFF
TGTGCCAGCATCGACAACACTAATGAAAAACTGTTTTTT
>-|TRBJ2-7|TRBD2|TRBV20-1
CSATALGLAGRNSYEQYF
TGCAGTGCTACCGCACTGGGACTAGCGGGACGAAACTCCTACGAGCAGTACTTC
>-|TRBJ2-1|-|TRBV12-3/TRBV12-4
CASSTKRGNEQFF
TGTGCCAGCAGCACAAAGAGGGGCAATGAGCAGTTCTTC
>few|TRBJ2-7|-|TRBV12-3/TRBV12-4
CASKHRPGDEQYF
TGTGCCAGCAAGCATCGGCCCGGGGACGAGCAGTACTTC
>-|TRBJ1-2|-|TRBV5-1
CASSMSERYGYTF
TGCGCCAGCAGCATGTCAGAAAGATATGGCTACACCTTC
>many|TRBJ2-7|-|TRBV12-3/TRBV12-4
CASRTGATYEQYF
TGTGCCAGCAGAACCGGGGCCACCTACGAGCAGTACTTC
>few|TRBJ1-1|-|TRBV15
CATSRDVHTEAFF
TGTGCCACCAGCAGAGATGTACACACTGAAGCTTTCTTT
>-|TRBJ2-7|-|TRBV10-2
CASRPQGLKGRPKSYEQYF
TGCGCCAGCAGGCCTCAGGGACTGAAGGGGAGACCGAAATCCTACGAGCAGTACTTC
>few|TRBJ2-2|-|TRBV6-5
CASSYRVAGLPGELFF
TGTGCCAGCAGTTACAGAGTGGCAGGGTTACCCGGGGAGCTGTTTTTT
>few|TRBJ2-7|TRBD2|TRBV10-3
CAISGSGRSSYEQYF
TGTGCCATCAGTGGTAGCGGGAGAAGCTCCTACGAGCAGTACTTC
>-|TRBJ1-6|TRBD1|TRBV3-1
CASSSRDSNSPLHF
TGTGCCAGCAGCTCCCGGGACAGTAATTCACCCCTCCACTTT
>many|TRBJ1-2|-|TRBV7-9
CASSPTPSRMYGYTF
TGTGCCAGCAGCCCTACTCCCTCCAGGATGTATGGCTACACCTTC
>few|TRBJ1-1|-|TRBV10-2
CASSDGTTNTEAFF
TGCGCCAGCAGTGACGGGACAACGAACACTGAAGCTTTCTTT
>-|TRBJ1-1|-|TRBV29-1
CSVEETSPEAFF
TGCAGCGTTGAAGAGACCTCTCCCGAGGCTTTCTTT
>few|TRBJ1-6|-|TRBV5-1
CASSLVQQNSPLHF
TGCGCCAGCAGCTTGGTGCAGCAAAATTCACCCCTCCACTTT
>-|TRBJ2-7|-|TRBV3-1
CASSPGGGVSSYEQYF
TGTGCCAGCAGCCCCGGCGGCGGGGTGAGCTCCTACGAGCAGTACTTC
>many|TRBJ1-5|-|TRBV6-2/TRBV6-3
CASSSKGGQPQHF
TGTGCCAGCAGTAGCAAGGGGGGTCAGCCCCAGCATTTT
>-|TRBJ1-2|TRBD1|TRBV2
CASSYRDRMEGYTF
TGTGCCAGCAGTTACCGGGACAGGATGGAGGGCTACACCTTC
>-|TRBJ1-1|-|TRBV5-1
CASSFGRRNTEAFF
TGCGCCAGCAGCTTCGGTCGGAGGAACACTGAAGCTTTCTTT
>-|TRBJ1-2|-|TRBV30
CAWRLGGFYGYTF
TGTGCCTGGAGGCTCGGGGGCTTCTATGGCTACACCTTC
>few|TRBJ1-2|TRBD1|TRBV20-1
CSARDLGQGWGYTF
TGCAGTGCTAGAGATCTGGGACAGGGCTGGGGCTACACCTTC
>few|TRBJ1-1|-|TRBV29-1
CSVRRGNTEAFF
TGCAGCGTTCGGAGGGGGAACACTGAAGCTTTCTTT
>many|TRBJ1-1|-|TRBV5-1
CASSLDGGNTEAFF
TGTGCCAGCAGCTTGGATGGGGGGAACACTGAAGCTTTCTTT
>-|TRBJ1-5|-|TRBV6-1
CASSGLGGRRQPQHF
TGTGCCAGCAGTGGCCTGGGGGGCCGCAGGCAGCCCCAGCATTTT
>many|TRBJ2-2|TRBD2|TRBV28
CASSSLAGGTGELFF
TGTGCCAGCAGTTCTTTAGCGGGAGGGACCGGGGAGCTGTTTTTT
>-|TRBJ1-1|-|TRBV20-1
CSAPPPRQVNTEAFF
TGCAGTGCTCCCCCCCCCCGACAAGTGAACACTGAAGCTTTCTTT
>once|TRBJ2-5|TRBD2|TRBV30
CAWSPTGTSGETQYF
TGTGCCTGGAGTCCTACGGGGACTAGCGGAGAGACCCAGTACTTC
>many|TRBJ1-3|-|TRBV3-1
CASSQAGRYSGNTIYF
TGTGCCAGCAGCCAAGCCGGGAGATACTCTGGAAACACCATATATTTT
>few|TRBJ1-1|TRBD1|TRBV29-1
CSVGLDRVGYEAFF
TGCAGCGTTGGGCTCGACAGGGTCGGATATGAAGCTTTCTTT